Given below is one T cell receptor beta chain in context. V was clipped by 4 bases and J by 3 bases; unmatched bases: 6. CDR1 and CDR2 (germline): SGHNT, YYREEE (reference sequence). CDR3 size: 14 residues. An amount of RNA that ranged from roughly 0.45 to 1 ug was reverse transcribed with random hexamers. TCRdb recomputed calls from the immunoSEQ multiplex PCR reads with MiXCR, one row per CDR3 protein. The sample gives about 240,000 distinct CDR3 sequences, approximately 95% of which show up once; about 0.094% is in the top ten. The CD8+ and CD4+ T cells were isolated magnetically using a negative isolation approach, whereas the TEMRA cells were enriched by FACS. The data derive from a study of CD8 T cells in Susac syndrome.

V usage is TRBV5-4 and J usage is TRBJ1-1; 7 bases match TRBD1. The sequencing sample was made of CD4+ T cells from PBMCs. The receptor's source is a human donor with Susac syndrome. CDR3 amino acids: CASSIGQADTEAFF. In DNA, the CDR3 is TGTGCCAGCAGCATTGGACAGGCAGACACTGAAGCTTTCTTT.